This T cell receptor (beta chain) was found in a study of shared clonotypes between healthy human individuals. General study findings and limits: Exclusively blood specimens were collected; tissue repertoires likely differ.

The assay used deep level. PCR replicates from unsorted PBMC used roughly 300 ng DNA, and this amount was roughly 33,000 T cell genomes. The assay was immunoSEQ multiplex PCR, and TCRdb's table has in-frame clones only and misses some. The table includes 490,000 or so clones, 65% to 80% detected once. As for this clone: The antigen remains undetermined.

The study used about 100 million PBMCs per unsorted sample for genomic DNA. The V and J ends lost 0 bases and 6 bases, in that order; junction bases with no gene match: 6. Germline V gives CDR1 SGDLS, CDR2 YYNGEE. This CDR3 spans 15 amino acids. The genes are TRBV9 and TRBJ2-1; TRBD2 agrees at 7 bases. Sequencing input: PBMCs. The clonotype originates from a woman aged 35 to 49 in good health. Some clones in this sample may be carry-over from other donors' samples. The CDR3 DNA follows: TGTGCCAGCAGCGTAGGGGGCGGGAGCTCCAATGAGCAGTTCTTC. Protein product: CASSVGGGSSNEQFF.